This section outlines one TCR beta chain sequence together with its context. No antigen is known for it. Other DNA sequences within the sample encode an identical CDR3. These data originate in a study of long-term antiretroviral therapy in people with HIV. Study results and caveats: Clones showing expansion before ART dominated the repertoire at all time points. With ART, diversity went up but was still lower than in transplant donor controls.

With V trimmed by 0 bases and J by 9 bases, 4 bases remained unmatched. Germline-derived CDR1 and CDR2 are MNHEY and SVGAGI. The CDR3 is 14 amino acids. Researchers ran immunoSEQ v3.0 at survey level. Method: immunoSEQ multiplex PCR; TCRdb's copy keeps in-frame clones and lacks some. The sample yields 27,000 or so clones, 65% to 85% seen once. This chain joins TRBV6-5 and TRBJ2-1, with TRBD2 identical over 8 bases. The sequences come from unsorted PBMCs, collected 0.8 years before starting antiretroviral therapy. The sequence came from a man between 18 and 35 years old with HIV. CDR3 DNA sequence: TGTGCCAGCAGTTACTCCCCTCGGGGGGGTGAGCAGTTCTTC. Residues: CASSYSPRGGEQFF.